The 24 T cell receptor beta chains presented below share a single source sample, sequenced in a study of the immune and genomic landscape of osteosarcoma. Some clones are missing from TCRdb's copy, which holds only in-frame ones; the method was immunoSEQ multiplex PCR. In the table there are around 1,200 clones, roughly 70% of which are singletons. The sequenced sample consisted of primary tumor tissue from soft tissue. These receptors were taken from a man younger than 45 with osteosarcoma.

CDR3 amino acids: CASTGGGGLPWGYTF. In nucleotides, the CDR3 is TGTGCCAGCACCGGGGGAGGGGGTTTGCCTTGGGGCTACACCTTC. This chain joins TRBV28 and TRBJ1-2; perhaps TRBD1 as D (6 bases). The CDR3 is made up of 15 amino acids. The germline V and J ends were trimmed by 7 bases and 8 bases, with 23 bases remaining between them. Germline V CDR1 and CDR2: MDHEN, SYDVKM.

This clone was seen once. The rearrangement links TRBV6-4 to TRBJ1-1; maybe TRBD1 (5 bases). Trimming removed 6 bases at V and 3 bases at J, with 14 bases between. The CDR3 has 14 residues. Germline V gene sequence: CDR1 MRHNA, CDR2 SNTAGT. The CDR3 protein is CASRPQGWDTEAFF. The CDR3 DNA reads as TGTGCCAGCAGGCCGCAGGGCTGGGACACTGAAGCTTTCTTT.

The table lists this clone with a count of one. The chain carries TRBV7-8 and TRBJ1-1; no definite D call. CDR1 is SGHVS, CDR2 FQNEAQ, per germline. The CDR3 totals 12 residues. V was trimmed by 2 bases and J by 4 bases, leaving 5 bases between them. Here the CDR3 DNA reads TGTGCCAGCAGCTTACATGGCACTGAAGCTTTCTTT. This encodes CASSLHGTEAFF.

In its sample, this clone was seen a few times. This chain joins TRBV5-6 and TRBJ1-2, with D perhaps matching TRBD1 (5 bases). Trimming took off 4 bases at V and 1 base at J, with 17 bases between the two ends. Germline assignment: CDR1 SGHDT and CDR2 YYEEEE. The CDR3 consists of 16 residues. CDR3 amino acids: CASSAGPGALNYGYTF. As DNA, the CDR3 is TGTGCCAGCAGCGCGGGCCCCGGGGCCCTTAACTATGGCTACACCTTC.

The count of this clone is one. The CDR3 nucleotides are TGTGCCAGTAGTATAAAGGGGCAGCCTGGGGCCAACGTCCTGACTTTC. It codes for CASSIKGQPGANVLTF. The rearrangement links TRBV19 to TRBJ2-6, with D maybe TRBD1 (5 bases). The V gene lost 2 bases and the J gene lost 2 bases, with 10 bases spanning the gap. Germline CDR1 LNHDA, CDR2 SQIVND (reference sequence). The CDR3 has 16 amino acids.

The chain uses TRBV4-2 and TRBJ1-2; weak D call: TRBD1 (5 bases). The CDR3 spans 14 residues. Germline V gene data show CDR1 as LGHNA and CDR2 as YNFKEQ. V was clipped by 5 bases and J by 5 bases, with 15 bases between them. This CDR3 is CASSKGRNSYGYTF. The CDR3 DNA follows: TGTGCCAGCAGCAAGGGGCGGAACAGTTATGGCTACACCTTC.

For the CDR3, the DNA is TGTGCCAGCAGCCCGTGGACAGGGATATTTGCTGCAAATTCACCCCTCCACTTT. Translated: CASSPWTGIFAANSPLHF. The genes are TRBV5-4 and TRBJ1-6, with TRBD1 identical over 8 bases. From germline, CDR1 is SGHNT and CDR2 YYREEE (reference sequence). V trimming: 4 bases; J trimming: 7 bases; junction bases outside the gene matches: 16. The CDR3 runs to 18 residues.

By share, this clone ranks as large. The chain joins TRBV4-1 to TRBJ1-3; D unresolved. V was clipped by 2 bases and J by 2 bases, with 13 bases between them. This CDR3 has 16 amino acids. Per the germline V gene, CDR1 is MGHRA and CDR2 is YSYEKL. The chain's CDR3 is CASSQIFRNPGNTIYF. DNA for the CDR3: TGCGCCAGCAGCCAAATTTTCAGGAATCCTGGAAACACCATATATTTT.

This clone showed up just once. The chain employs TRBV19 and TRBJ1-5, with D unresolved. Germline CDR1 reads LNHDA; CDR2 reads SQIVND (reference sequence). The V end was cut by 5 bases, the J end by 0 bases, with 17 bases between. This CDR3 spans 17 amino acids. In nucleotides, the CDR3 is TGTGCCAGTAGTGGGCCCCCGAAGACCTTTAGCAATCAGCCCCAGCATTTT. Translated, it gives CASSGPPKTFSNQPQHF.

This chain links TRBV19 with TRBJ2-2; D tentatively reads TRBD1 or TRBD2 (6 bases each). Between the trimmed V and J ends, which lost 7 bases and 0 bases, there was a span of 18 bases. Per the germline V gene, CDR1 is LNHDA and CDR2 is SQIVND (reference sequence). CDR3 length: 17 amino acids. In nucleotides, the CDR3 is TGTGCCAGTAATCACAGGGCCTCGGGGGCGAACACCGGGGAGCTGTTTTTT. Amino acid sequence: CASNHRASGANTGELFF.

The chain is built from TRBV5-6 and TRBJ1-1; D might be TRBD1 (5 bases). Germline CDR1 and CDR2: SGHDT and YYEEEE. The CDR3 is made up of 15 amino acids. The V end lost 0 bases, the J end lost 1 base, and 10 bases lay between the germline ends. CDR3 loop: CASSLVGGSNTEAFF. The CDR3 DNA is TGTGCCAGCAGCTTGGTGGGGGGGTCGAACACTGAAGCTTTCTTT.

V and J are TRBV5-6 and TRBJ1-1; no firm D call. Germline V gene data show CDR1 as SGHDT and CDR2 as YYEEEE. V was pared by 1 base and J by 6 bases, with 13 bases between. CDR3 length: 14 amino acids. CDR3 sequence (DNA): TGTGCCAGCAGCTTGATGCGCCAGGCCGCTGAAGCTTTCTTT. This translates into CASSLMRQAAEAFF.

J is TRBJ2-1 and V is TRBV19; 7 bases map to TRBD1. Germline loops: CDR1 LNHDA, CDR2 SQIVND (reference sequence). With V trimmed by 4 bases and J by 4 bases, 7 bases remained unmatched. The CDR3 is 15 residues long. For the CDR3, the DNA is TGTGCCAGTAGTAAAAAGGGACAGTTGTACAATGAGCAGTTCTTC. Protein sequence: CASSKKGQLYNEQFF.

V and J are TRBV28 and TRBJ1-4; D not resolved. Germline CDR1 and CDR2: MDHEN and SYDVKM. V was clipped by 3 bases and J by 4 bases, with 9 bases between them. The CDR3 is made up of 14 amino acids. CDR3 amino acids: CASSFSWGNEKLFF. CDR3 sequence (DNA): TGTGCCAGCAGTTTTTCTTGGGGTAATGAAAAACTGTTTTTT.

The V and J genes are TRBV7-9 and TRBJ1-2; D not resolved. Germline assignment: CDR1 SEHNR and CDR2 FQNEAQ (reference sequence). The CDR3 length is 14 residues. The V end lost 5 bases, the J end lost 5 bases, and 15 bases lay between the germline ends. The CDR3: CASSDPWVEYGYTF. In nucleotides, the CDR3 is TGTGCCAGCAGCGACCCCTGGGTGGAGTATGGCTACACCTTC.

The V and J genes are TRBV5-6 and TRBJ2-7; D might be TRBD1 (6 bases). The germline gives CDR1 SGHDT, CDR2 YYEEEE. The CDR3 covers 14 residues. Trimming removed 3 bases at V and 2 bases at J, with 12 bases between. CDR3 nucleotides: TGTGCCAGCAGCTCTGGGGGCCGTCCCTACGAGCAGTACTTC. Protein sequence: CASSSGGRPYEQYF.

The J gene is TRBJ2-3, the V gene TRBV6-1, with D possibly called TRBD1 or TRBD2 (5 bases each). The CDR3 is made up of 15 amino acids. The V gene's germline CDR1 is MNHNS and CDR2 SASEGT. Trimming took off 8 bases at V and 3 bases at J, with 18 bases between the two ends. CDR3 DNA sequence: TGTGCCAGCGTCCTCGGACACCCGGGGACAGATACGCAGTATTTT. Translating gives CASVLGHPGTDTQYF.

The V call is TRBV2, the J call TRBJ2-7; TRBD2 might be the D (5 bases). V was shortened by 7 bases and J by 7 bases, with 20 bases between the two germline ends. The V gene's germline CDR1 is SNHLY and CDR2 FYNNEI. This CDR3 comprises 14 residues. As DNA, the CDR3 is TGTGCCAGCATGCCGGGTCCCGGGGTTGGGGAGCAGTACTTC. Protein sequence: CASMPGPGVGEQYF.

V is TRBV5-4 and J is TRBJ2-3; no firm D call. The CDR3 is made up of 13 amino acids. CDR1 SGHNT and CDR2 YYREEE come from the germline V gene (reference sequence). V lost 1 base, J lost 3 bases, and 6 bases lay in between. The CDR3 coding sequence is TGTGCCAGCAGCTTGAAAGGGACAGATACGCAGTATTTT. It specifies CASSLKGTDTQYF.

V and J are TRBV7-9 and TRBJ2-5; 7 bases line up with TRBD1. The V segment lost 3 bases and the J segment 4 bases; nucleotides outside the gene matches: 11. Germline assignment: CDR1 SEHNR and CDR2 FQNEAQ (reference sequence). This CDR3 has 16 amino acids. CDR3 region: CASSFLGEGARETQYF. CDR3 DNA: TGTGCCAGCAGCTTTCTTGGTGAGGGGGCGCGAGAGACCCAGTACTTC.

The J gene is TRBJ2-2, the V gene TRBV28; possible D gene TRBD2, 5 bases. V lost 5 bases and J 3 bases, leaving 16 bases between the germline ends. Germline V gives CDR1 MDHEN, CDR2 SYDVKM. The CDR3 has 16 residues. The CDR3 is CASSPRGLRDTGELFF. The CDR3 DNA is TGTGCCAGCAGTCCCCGGGGTTTACGGGACACCGGGGAGCTGTTTTTT.

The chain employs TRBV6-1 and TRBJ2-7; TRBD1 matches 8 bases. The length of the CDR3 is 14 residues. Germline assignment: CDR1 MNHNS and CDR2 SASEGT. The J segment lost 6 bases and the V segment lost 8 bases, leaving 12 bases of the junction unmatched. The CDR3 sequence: CASGSGGSIVEQYF. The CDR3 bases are TGTGCCAGCGGCTCAGGGGGCTCAATCGTCGAGCAGTACTTC.

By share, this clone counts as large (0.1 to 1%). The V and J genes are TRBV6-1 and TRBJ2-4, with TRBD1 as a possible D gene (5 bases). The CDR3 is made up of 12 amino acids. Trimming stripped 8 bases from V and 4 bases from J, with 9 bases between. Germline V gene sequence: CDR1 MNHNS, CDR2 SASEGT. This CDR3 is CASLAGKNIQYF. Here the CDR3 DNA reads TGTGCCAGCTTGGCAGGGAAAAACATTCAGTACTTC.

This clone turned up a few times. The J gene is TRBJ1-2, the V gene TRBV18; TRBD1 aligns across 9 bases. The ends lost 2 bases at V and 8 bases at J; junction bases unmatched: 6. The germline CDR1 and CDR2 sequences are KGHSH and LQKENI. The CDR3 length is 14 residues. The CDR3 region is CASSPGQGLVGYTF. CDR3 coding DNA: TGTGCCAGCTCACCAGGACAGGGGTTGGTGGGCTACACCTTC.